This T cell receptor beta chain is from a study of technical replicates of blood from a few donors (dated by TCRdb to the late 2010s). The germline V gene encodes CDR1 SEHNR and CDR2 FQNEAQ (reference sequence). The CDR3 spans 14 residues, from the cysteine through the phenylalanine. Kept here is only the CDR3 DNA, which spans 42 bases and is read in frame from base 1. The V end gives up 4 bases and the J end 7 bases, leaving 8 bases in the junction not matched to a gene. Concerning this clone itself: The clone's antigen remains unknown. No qualities accompany the bases; no much larger clone lies one base away.

Libraries were constructed by the immunoSEQ multiplex PCR assay. The table was pulled from immuneACCESS by TCRdb, which kept in-frame rearrangements only. Such tables lose some clones; where checked, under half of the loss comes from unresolved V genes, and the rest has no known cause. This sample gives around 69,000 clones in total; about 90% of them show up just once. Jointly, the top ten make up around 5.5% of the sample. Sequences were obtained from PBMCs. This TCR derives from a human donor in good health. Some clones in this sample may be carry-over from other donors' samples. The V and J genes are TRBV7-9 and TRBJ1-2; 8 junctional bases match TRBD1. The CDR3 corresponds to CASSSRDRSLGYTF. The nucleotide sequence reads TGTGCCAGCAGCTCTCGGGACAGGTCCCTTGGCTACACCTTC.